Listed below are T cell receptor beta chains from one sample, sequenced in a study of T cell clones after liver transplantation. The protocol was immunoSEQ multiplex PCR, while the TCRdb copy is restricted to in-frame clones and leaves out a portion. The sample shows tens of thousands of clones, roughly 92% of them seen only once. Sequenced material: CD8+ T cells from blood, taken 25 months after liver transplant. Receptors were obtained from a human patient who received a liver transplant. Some T cells may originate from the graft donor. CDR3s include the opening cysteine and the closing phenylalanine or tryptophan. A D gene is named only where the DNA matches it firmly. Not all rows give a size; the values are once, few, many and, for expanded clones, a class.

clone_size j_call v_call d_call cdr3_aa cdr3_nt
once TRBJ2-7 TRBV4-1 . CASSQDFGLDPSYEQYF TGCGCCAGCAGCCAAGATTTTGGTCTGGATCCTTCCTACGAGCAGTACTTC
. TRBJ2-7 TRBV27 . CASSLGTSYEQYF TGTGCCAGCAGTTTAGGGACCTCCTACGAGCAGTACTTC
. TRBJ2-1 TRBV5-6 TRBD2 CASSSEREGPYNEQFF TGTGCCAGCAGCTCTGAGCGGGAGGGCCCCTACAATGAGCAGTTCTTC
. TRBJ2-2 TRBV5-1 . CASSLGKSNTGELFF TGCGCCAGCAGCTTAGGGAAATCGAACACCGGGGAGCTGTTTTTT
. TRBJ2-5 TRBV7-8 TRBD2 CASSLRGASGPQETQYF TGTGCCAGCAGCCTGAGGGGAGCTAGCGGGCCACAAGAGACCCAGTACTTC
once TRBJ2-1 TRBV9 . CASSLGGEQFF TGTGCCAGCAGCTTAGGAGGTGAGCAGTTCTTC
. TRBJ1-1 TRBV27 . CASSSGRSNTEAFF TGTGCCAGCAGTTCGGGACGGTCGAACACTGAAGCTTTCTTT
. TRBJ2-2 TRBV25-1 . CASSRNRASNTGELFF TGTGCCAGCAGTCGAAACAGGGCTTCGAACACCGGGGAGCTGTTTTTT
. TRBJ2-7 TRBV29-1 . CSVSGTTYEQYF TGCAGCGTTTCTGGGACAACCTACGAGCAGTACTTC
once TRBJ2-7 TRBV11-3 . CASSLEGNSRGEQYF TGTGCCAGCAGCTTAGAAGGCAACAGTCGTGGGGAGCAGTACTTC
. TRBJ2-5 TRBV6-1 . CASSARTVMQETQYF TGTGCCAGCAGTGCCCGGACTGTTATGCAAGAGACCCAGTACTTC
. TRBJ1-5 TRBV28 TRBD1 CASRGTVIGNQPQHF TGTGCCAGCAGAGGGACAGTGATTGGCAATCAGCCCCAGCATTTT
. TRBJ1-1 TRBV11-3 . CASSLVLNTEAFF TGTGCCAGCAGCTTAGTCCTGAACACTGAAGCTTTCTTT
. TRBJ2-1 TRBV9 TRBD1 CASSVQSRPGGIDEQFF TGTGCCAGCAGCGTTCAGAGTCGTCCAGGGGGTATCGATGAGCAGTTCTTC
. TRBJ2-1 TRBV28 TRBD2 CASSTGTSINEQFF TGTGCCAGCAGCACCGGGACTAGCATAAATGAGCAGTTCTTC
. TRBJ2-3 TRBV27 TRBD2 CASSPWTSEDTQYF TGTGCCAGCAGTCCCTGGACTAGCGAAGATACGCAGTATTTT
. TRBJ2-7 TRBV27 . CASGGGAYEQYF TGTGCCAGCGGCGGAGGGGCCTACGAGCAGTACTTC
. TRBJ2-7 TRBV13 TRBD1 CASSLVGTGGHYEQYF TGTGCCAGCAGCTTAGTAGGTACAGGGGGGCACTACGAGCAGTACTTC
few TRBJ2-7 TRBV27 TRBD2 CASSFTGTSGRREQYF TGTGCCAGCAGTTTCACCGGGACTAGCGGGAGGAGGGAGCAGTACTTC
. TRBJ1-4 TRBV6-6 TRBD1 CASTTQGAGEKLFF TGTGCCAGCACCACACAGGGGGCTGGTGAAAAACTGTTTTTT
. TRBJ1-1 TRBV13 . CASSPGGTEAFF TGTGCCAGCAGCCCCGGGGGAACCGAAGCTTTCTTT
. TRBJ2-7 TRBV7-6 TRBD1 CASSFGTGPYEQYF TGTGCCAGCAGCTTCGGGACAGGCCCCTACGAGCAGTACTTC
. TRBJ2-3 TRBV11-3 . CASSLRRAGAAGADTQYF TGTGCCAGCAGCCTTCGACGAGCAGGGGCGGCGGGAGCAGATACGCAGTATTTT
. TRBJ1-1 TRBV6-4 TRBD1 CASSHLRGRDTEAFF TGTGCCAGCAGCCACCTTAGGGGGCGGGACACTGAAGCTTTCTTT
. TRBJ1-2 TRBV11-3 . CASSSSGFLYGYTF TGTGCCAGCAGCTCCTCGGGGTTTCTCTATGGCTACACCTTC
. TRBJ2-3 TRBV7-2 . CASSLVGRVTDTQYF TGTGCCAGCAGCTTAGTAGGCAGGGTCACAGATACGCAGTATTTT
. TRBJ1-2 TRBV27 . CASSLGLSRSNGYTF TGTGCCAGCAGTTTAGGGCTATCTAGGTCGAATGGCTACACCTTC
once TRBJ2-2 TRBV7-9 . CASSLVGQVVNTGELFF TGTGCCAGCAGCTTAGTGGGCCAGGTAGTGAACACCGGGGAGCTGTTTTTT
. TRBJ2-7 TRBV7-9 TRBD1 CASSSTGEFTYEQYF TGTGCCAGCAGCTCTACAGGGGAATTTACCTACGAGCAGTACTTC
. TRBJ1-4 TRBV7-9 . CASSHGRGYEKLFF TGTGCCAGCAGCCATGGACGGGGGTATGAAAAACTGTTTTTT
. TRBJ2-1 TRBV27 TRBD2 CASSLAGGPGEQFF TGTGCCAGCAGTTTAGCGGGAGGGCCTGGTGAGCAGTTCTTC
. TRBJ1-4 TRBV27 . CASSSLSGQPNEKLFF TGTGCCAGCAGTTCTCTTTCAGGACAGCCTAATGAAAAACTGTTTTTT
. TRBJ2-7 TRBV9 . CASSPRASQSYEQYF TGTGCCAGCAGCCCCCGGGCATCTCAATCCTACGAGCAGTACTTC
. TRBJ1-2 TRBV21-1 . CASSKLVAERRIAGGYTF TGTGCCAGCAGCAAACTGGTGGCAGAACGGAGAATCGCTGGGGGCTACACCTTC
. TRBJ2-3 TRBV7-9 . CASSPPLTDTQYF TGTGCCAGCAGCCCCCCCCTGACAGATACGCAGTATTTT
. TRBJ2-2 TRBV9 . CASRDGDANTGELFF TGTGCCAGCAGGGATGGGGACGCGAACACCGGGGAGCTGTTTTTT
few TRBJ2-7 TRBV9 TRBD2 CASSVVAGGREQYF TGTGCCAGCAGCGTAGTAGCGGGAGGGCGCGAGCAGTACTTC
. TRBJ2-7 TRBV11-2 . CASSYEAGRVYEQYF TGTGCCAGCAGCTACGAGGCAGGGCGTGTCTACGAGCAGTACTTC
. TRBJ2-1 TRBV4-2 . CASSQGWDEQFF TGTGCCAGCAGCCAGGGGTGGGATGAGCAGTTCTTC
once TRBJ2-6 TRBV5-4 . CASSLRGGANVLTF TGTGCCAGCAGCTTGCGAGGTGGGGCCAACGTCCTGACTTTC
. TRBJ1-1 TRBV7-8 TRBD1 CASSLGTGLALDTEAFF TGTGCCAGCAGCCTCGGGACAGGGTTGGCTTTGGACACTGAAGCTTTCTTT
few TRBJ2-7 TRBV12-5 . CASSRGVVDEQYF TGTGCTAGTTCAAGGGGTGTTGTCGACGAGCAGTACTTC
medium-sized TRBJ2-5 TRBV30 TRBD2 CAWTKHSGRETQYF TGTGCCTGGACCAAACACAGCGGGAGAGAGACCCAGTACTTC
. TRBJ2-7 TRBV28 TRBD2 CASSLSAGGYEQYF TGTGCCAGCAGTTTATCAGCGGGAGGTTACGAGCAGTACTTC
medium-sized TRBJ1-1 TRBV5-6 . CASSLVTGRVEAFF TGTGCCAGCAGCTTGGTAACAGGGAGAGTTGAAGCTTTCTTT
once TRBJ1-1 TRBV20-1 . CSARSFEAFF TGCAGTGCTAGAAGTTTTGAAGCTTTCTTT
once TRBJ2-7 TRBV7-2 TRBD2 CASSLDGLAGSYEQYF TGTGCCAGCAGCTTAGACGGGCTAGCGGGCTCCTACGAGCAGTACTTC
once TRBJ2-2 TRBV19 TRBD2 CASSLAGSELTGELFF TGTGCCAGTTCACTAGCGGGGAGCGAATTGACCGGGGAGCTGTTTTTT
. TRBJ2-7 TRBV7-2 . CASSLTLRERSYEQYF TGTGCCAGCAGCTTAACTCTTCGTGAGAGATCCTACGAGCAGTACTTC